This TCR beta chain was identified in a study of T cells in Graves' hyperthyroidism and ophthalmopathy. There were TCR beta CDR3 regions amplified from RNA transcripts. The primer set for the first-round RT-PCR of the TCR CDR3 was HTBI. TCRdb reprocessed the multiplex PCR reads via MiXCR and lists one record per CDR3 protein. The table has about 720,000 distinct CDR3 sequences, about 17% seen once. Study results and limitations: Researchers found most expanded thyroid clonotypes above 0.001 in blood as well.

This clonotype occurred a few times. Its antigen remains unidentified. Stable disease denoted Graves' hyperthyroidism without ophthalmopathy progression within 18 months. Germline CDR1 and CDR2: MDHEN and SYDVKM. Unmatched junction bases numbered 10, after V lost 8 bases and J lost 8 bases. CDR3 length: 14 residues. The V gene is TRBV28, the J gene TRBJ1-2; 11 nucleotides align to TRBD1. The sample comprised blood. The source of this sequence is a man aged 18 to 30 with Graves' hyperthyroidism. CDR3 loop: CASRTGTGGVGYTF. CDR3 nucleotides: TGTGCCAGCCGTACCGGGACAGGGGGTGTGGGCTACACCTTC.